These 15 T cell receptor beta chains originate from one sample sequenced in a study of blood T cell repertoires in COVID-19. Method: immunoSEQ multiplex PCR; TCRdb's copy keeps in-frame clones and lacks some. This sample has roughly 150,000 clones, with approximately 83% found just once. The source material was peripheral blood. All receptors derive from a woman at least 80 years old with acute or convalescent COVID-19.

The chain links TRBV19 to TRBJ1-4; TRBD1 aligns across 7 bases. The CDR3 is 13 residues long. Trimming removed 5 bases from V and 6 bases from J; junction bases left unmatched: 3. The germline V gene encodes CDR1 LNHDA and CDR2 SQIVND (reference sequence). CDR3 coding DNA: TGTGCCAGTAGTCTAGGACAGGATGAAAAACTGTTTTTT. Translated, it gives CASSLGQDEKLFF.

A few counts support this clone. This chain links TRBV5-1 with TRBJ2-3; D is possibly TRBD1 (6 bases). Looked up from germline, CDR1 is SGHRS and CDR2 is YFSETQ. The CDR3 runs to 16 residues. With 3 bases removed from V and 3 bases from J, the gap between germline ends came to 17 bases. The CDR3 protein is CASSWGSRGATDTQYF. CDR3 sequence (DNA): TGCGCCAGCAGCTGGGGATCCAGGGGCGCAACAGATACGCAGTATTTT.

In nucleotides, the CDR3 is TGTGCCAGCAGTTTTTTAACAGGCGCGAACACCGGGGAGCTGTTTTTT. It specifies CASSFLTGANTGELFF. J is TRBJ2-2 and V is TRBV28; D may be TRBD1 (5 bases). Trimming removed 3 bases from V and 0 bases from J, with 11 bases in between. Germline-derived CDR1 and CDR2 are MDHEN and SYDVKM. The length of the CDR3 is 16 residues. Full variable domain (rest looked up from reference TRBV28 and TRBJ2-2): DVKVTQSSRYLVKRTGEKVFLECVQDMDHENMFWYRQDPGLGLRLIYFSYDVKMKEKGDIPEGYSVSREKKERFSLILESASTNQTSMYLCASSFLTGANTGELFFGEGSRLTVL.

The J gene is TRBJ2-5, the V gene TRBV7-9; the D gene is possibly TRBD2 (6 bases). The CDR3 extends over 15 amino acids. Germline V lookup: CDR1 SEHNR, CDR2 FQNEAQ (reference sequence). V gave up 3 bases and J gave up 5 bases, with 16 bases separating them. CDR3 loop: CASSLGRRGGETQYF. The CDR3 region has the DNA TGTGCCAGCAGCTTGGGTCGGCGGGGTGGGGAGACCCAGTACTTC.

This clone was detected once. The chain's CDR3 is CASSVTAAYNEQFF. The CDR3 DNA is TGTGCCAGCAGCGTAACTGCGGCCTACAATGAGCAGTTCTTC. The rearrangement joins TRBV9 to TRBJ2-1; D remains unclear. CDR1 and CDR2 (germline): SGDLS, YYNGEE. V lost 1 base, J lost 2 bases, and 7 bases lay in between. The length of the CDR3 is 14 residues.

The V and J genes are TRBV30 and TRBJ2-1, with 7 bases identical to TRBD2. Per the germline V gene, CDR1 is GTSNPN and CDR2 is SVGIG (reference sequence). Trimming removed 7 bases from V and 6 bases from J; junction bases left unmatched: 12. CDR3 length: 14 residues. CDR3 in amino acids: CASPGSGAGNEQFF. The CDR3 DNA sequence: TGTGCCTCCCCAGGGAGCGGGGCGGGCAATGAGCAGTTCTTC.

The rearrangement links TRBV12-5 to TRBJ1-4; 9 bases line up with TRBD1. Trimming cost V 5 bases and J 6 bases; bases outside gene matches: 4. Germline CDR1 reads LGHNT; CDR2 reads FRNRAP. This CDR3 has 14 residues. The CDR3 region is CASGVGQGYEKLFF. The CDR3 nucleotides are TGTGCTAGTGGTGTGGGACAGGGTTATGAAAAACTGTTTTTT. The variable domain in full, with the rest retrieved from reference TRBV12-5 and TRBJ1-4, is DARVTQTPRHKVTEMGQEVTMRCQPILGHNTVFWYRQTMMQGLELLAYFRNRAPLDDSGMPKDRFSAEMPDATLATLKIQPSEPRDSAVYFCASGVGQGYEKLFFGSGTQLSVL.

The chain links TRBV19 to TRBJ2-7; 12 bases agree with TRBD1. The CDR3 sequence is 13 residues long. The germline V gene has CDR1 LNHDA and CDR2 SQIVND (reference sequence). The trim removed 10 bases at V and 3 bases at J, leaving 4 bases unmatched. The CDR3 nucleotides are TGTGCCACCCGGGACAGGGGGCTCTACGAGCAGTACTTC. Translated: CATRDRGLYEQYF.

The rearrangement joins TRBV7-2 to TRBJ2-3, with 10 positions matching TRBD2. This CDR3 is 19 amino acids long. Germline CDR1 and CDR2: SGHTA and FQGNSA. Losses at the gene ends were 2 bases for V and 1 base for J; bases not matched to a gene: 12. The CDR3 nucleotides are TGTGCCAGCAGCTTAAACCCGCTGGGTAGCGGGAGGCGCACAGATACGCAGTATTTT. As protein: CASSLNPLGSGRRTDTQYF.

V usage is TRBV9 and J usage is TRBJ2-3; possibly TRBD2 for D (7 bases). CDR3 length: 15 amino acids. V gave up 0 bases and J gave up 8 bases, with 16 bases separating them. Per germline, CDR1 SGDLS and CDR2 YYNGEE. CDR3 nucleotide sequence: TGTGCCAGCAGCGTAGCTGGGGGCGGGAGAGTTACGCAGTATTTT. Translated: CASSVAGGGRVTQYF.

The chain recombines TRBV24-1 with TRBJ1-1, with 7 bases matching TRBD1. The CDR3 covers 14 residues. CDR1 and CDR2 from the germline V gene are KGHDR and SFDVKD. Losses at the gene ends were 2 bases for V and 10 bases for J; bases not matched to a gene: 9. The CDR3 spells CATSDSETGFGAFF. Written as DNA, the CDR3 is TGTGCCACCAGTGATTCGGAGACAGGGTTTGGAGCTTTCTTT.

This rearrangement joins TRBV9 to TRBJ1-1; unclear D gene. V shed 1 base and J shed 3 bases, with 4 bases lying between them. Germline-derived CDR1 and CDR2 are SGDLS and YYNGEE. CDR3 length equals 12 residues. For the CDR3, the DNA is TGTGCCAGCAGCGTAACAGACACTGAAGCTTTCTTT. It specifies CASSVTDTEAFF.

The chain has TRBV5-1 and TRBJ1-6, with 7 bases fitting TRBD1. The CDR3 runs 15 residues. Trimming cost V 4 bases and J 6 bases; bases outside gene matches: 7. Germline V CDR1 and CDR2: SGHRS, YFSETQ. Here the CDR3 DNA reads TGCGCCAGCAGCCCGGGGGACAGCACTAATTCACCCCTCCACTTT. Residues: CASSPGDSTNSPLHF.

This clone showed up just a few times. The gene calls are TRBV10-3 and TRBJ2-7; 8 nucleotides align to TRBD1. The CDR3 has 14 residues. In germline, CDR1 is ENHRY, CDR2 SYGVKD. With 2 bases clipped from V and 7 bases from J, the junction kept 7 bases outside the gene matches. The CDR3 reads CAISETLRGLEQYF. The CDR3 nucleotides read TGTGCCATCAGTGAGACCCTCAGGGGGCTGGAGCAGTACTTC.

This sequence joins TRBV11-2 and TRBJ2-7; TRBD2 matches 9 bases. Trimming at V came to 5 bases and at J to 0 bases, leaving 8 bases not matched to a gene. Germline CDR1 reads SGHAT; CDR2 reads FQNNGV. The CDR3 covers 16 residues. The CDR3 is CASSRDSGGLSYEQYF. For the CDR3, the DNA is TGTGCCAGCAGCCGGGATAGCGGGGGCCTCTCCTACGAGCAGTACTTC.